The rows below give T cell receptor beta chains drawn from one sample of a study of T cells in localized non-small cell lung cancer. The assay was immunoSEQ multiplex PCR, and TCRdb's table has in-frame clones only and misses some. The sample includes over 70,000 clones, about nine tenths of them seen just once. The sample here was PBMCs, taken before any cancer treatment. The source is a woman aged 35 to 70 with stage II squamous cell lung carcinoma. The CDR3 runs from the conserved cysteine through the conserved F or W. A D gene is named only where the DNA matches it firmly. Some rows mark clone size as missing; the rest say once, few, many or name a class of expanded clone.

abundance	d_gene	v_gene	j_gene	CDR3aa	CDR3nt
-	TRBD1	TRBV5-6	TRBJ2-7	CASSRRTGLGTRYEQYF	TGTGCCAGCAGCCGAAGGACAGGGTTGGGAACTAGGTACGAGCAGTACTTC
once	TRBD2	TRBV10-2	TRBJ2-7	CASSLRLAGASYEQYF	TGCGCCAGCAGTCTAAGACTAGCGGGAGCTTCCTACGAGCAGTACTTC
-	TRBD1	TRBV6-1	TRBJ1-5	CASSEETGGNQPQHF	TGTGCCAGCAGTGAAGAGACAGGGGGTAATCAGCCCCAGCATTTT
-	TRBD1	TRBV2	TRBJ2-2	CASSEGQGGTGELFF	TGTGCCAGCAGTGAAGGACAGGGCGGCACCGGGGAGCTGTTTTTT
-	-	TRBV6-1	TRBJ1-1	CAEGRMGTEAFF	TGTGCCGAGGGCAGGATGGGCACTGAAGCTTTCTTT
-	-	TRBV4-1	TRBJ2-2	CASSQHYTGELFF	TGCGCCAGCAGCCAACACTACACCGGGGAGCTGTTTTTT
-	TRBD1	TRBV7-9	TRBJ1-4	CASSRRQGEKLFF	TGTGCCAGCAGCCGACGACAGGGGGAAAAACTGTTTTTT
-	TRBD2	TRBV9	TRBJ2-3	CASSPTGGATDTQYF	TGTGCCAGCAGCCCCACCGGGGGGGCAACAGATACGCAGTATTTT
-	-	TRBV6-4	TRBJ1-6	CASSDPPGPKRSGNSPLHF	TGTGCCAGCAGTGACCCCCCGGGACCCAAGCGGTCGGGTAATTCACCCCTCCACTTT
-	-	TRBV12-2	TRBJ2-7	CASRLDRTSGTYEQYF	TGTGCAAGTCGCTTAGACCGGACTAGCGGGACCTACGAGCAGTACTTC
once	-	TRBV6-1	TRBJ2-7	CASSVKSSYEQYF	TGTGCCAGCAGTGTTAAGAGCTCCTACGAGCAGTACTTC
-	TRBD1	TRBV7-8	TRBJ1-1	CASSLALDRANTEAFF	TGTGCCAGCAGCTTAGCCCTCGACAGGGCTAACACTGAAGCTTTCTTT
-	TRBD2	TRBV6-1	TRBJ2-1	CASKLAGVIQFF	TGTGCCAGCAAGCTAGCGGGGGTGATTCAGTTCTTC
-	-	TRBV4-1	TRBJ1-3	CASSPYEALSGNTIYF	TGCGCCAGCAGCCCGTACGAGGCCCTGTCGGGAAACACCATATATTTT
-	-	TRBV10-2	TRBJ1-2	CASLGGGYTF	TGCGCCAGCCTCGGAGGTGGCTACACCTTC
-	-	TRBV6-1	TRBJ2-7	CASSEGLSRPYEQYF	TGTGCCAGCAGTGAAGGGCTTAGCCGTCCCTACGAGCAGTACTTC
-	TRBD2	TRBV30	TRBJ2-1	CAWRSGRVAYNEQFF	TGTGCCTGGAGAAGCGGGAGAGTGGCCTACAATGAGCAGTTCTTC
-	TRBD2	TRBV10-1	TRBJ2-1	CASSGGGDVGEQFF	TGCGCCAGCAGTGGCGGGGGGGACGTGGGTGAGCAGTTCTTC
-	-	TRBV6-6	TRBJ1-2	CASSYSDPKVYGYTF	TGTGCCAGCAGTTACTCGGACCCGAAGGTCTATGGCTACACCTTC
-	TRBD2	TRBV10-2	TRBJ2-7	CASSGTSGYEQYF	TGCGCCAGCAGTGGGACTAGCGGCTACGAGCAGTACTTC
-	-	TRBV6-5	TRBJ2-7	CATDGYEQYF	TGTGCCACCGATGGCTACGAGCAGTACTTC
-	-	TRBV19	TRBJ2-7	CASSYSDTAYEQYF	TGTGCCAGTAGTTACTCGGACACCGCCTACGAGCAGTACTTC
-	TRBD1	TRBV5-1	TRBJ2-5	CASSGGTVETQYF	TGCGCCAGCAGCGGTGGGACAGTCGAGACCCAGTACTTC
-	TRBD2	TRBV12-5	TRBJ2-3	CASGLVTSGYYTDTQYF	TGTGCTAGTGGTTTGGTAACTAGCGGATATTACACAGATACGCAGTATTTT
-	-	TRBV19	TRBJ2-6	CASSVNGANVLTF	TGTGCCAGTAGTGTCAACGGGGCCAACGTCCTGACTTTC
-	-	TRBV11-3	TRBJ1-4	CANARGQGDEKLFF	TGTGCCAACGCGCGGGGGCAGGGCGATGAAAAACTGTTTTTT
-	-	TRBV5-4	TRBJ1-1	CASSPESGYTEAFF	TGTGCCAGCAGCCCAGAGAGCGGGTACACTGAAGCTTTCTTT
-	-	TRBV5-4	TRBJ2-3	CASSLKRERSTDTQYF	TGTGCCAGCAGCTTGAAACGCGAGAGAAGCACAGATACGCAGTATTTT
-	-	TRBV11-2	TRBJ2-5	CASSPWKGGSSETQYF	TGTGCCAGCAGCCCGTGGAAAGGAGGGTCGTCAGAGACCCAGTACTTC
-	-	TRBV2	TRBJ1-6	CASSFLQGDKFYNSPLHF	TGTGCCAGCAGCTTCTTACAGGGAGATAAGTTCTATAATTCACCCCTCCACTTT
-	TRBD1	TRBV5-6	TRBJ2-7	CASSLDHGQGTYF	TGTGCCAGCAGCCTGGATCACGGACAGGGCACATACTTC
-	TRBD1	TRBV19	TRBJ1-5	CASSTPRDSSSNQPQHF	TGTGCCAGTAGTACTCCTCGGGACAGCTCTAGCAATCAGCCCCAGCATTTT
once	-	TRBV10-3	TRBJ1-4	CAISEGSDNEKLFF	TGTGCCATCAGTGAGGGGTCCGATAATGAAAAACTGTTTTTT
-	-	TRBV5-6	TRBJ1-1	CASSLGRGTEAFF	TGTGCCAGCAGCTTGGGAAGAGGCACTGAAGCTTTCTTT
-	TRBD2	TRBV12-5	TRBJ2-1	CASGLVPFGAGVYNEQFF	TGTGCTAGTGGTTTGGTGCCCTTTGGGGCGGGGGTTTACAATGAGCAGTTCTTC
-	-	TRBV6-6	TRBJ1-1	CASLQGRHTEAFF	TGTGCCAGCCTACAGGGAAGACACACTGAAGCTTTCTTT
-	-	TRBV6-1	TRBJ1-4	CASSESLTATNEKLFF	TGTGCCAGCAGTGAAAGCCTGACAGCAACTAATGAAAAACTGTTTTTT
-	-	TRBV19	TRBJ1-1	CASSGVLNTEAFF	TGTGCCAGTTCAGGGGTGCTGAACACTGAAGCTTTCTTT
-	-	TRBV5-4	TRBJ1-2	CASSFGAGDGYTF	TGTGCCAGCAGCTTTGGGGCGGGTGATGGCTACACCTTC
-	TRBD1	TRBV6-1	TRBJ1-5	CASSEQGAGSNQPQHF	TGTGCCAGCAGTGAACAGGGGGCCGGTAGCAATCAGCCCCAGCATTTT
-	-	TRBV7-2	TRBJ2-2	CASSLSSENTGELFF	TGTGCCAGCAGCTTAAGTTCCGAGAACACCGGGGAGCTGTTTTTT
-	-	TRBV5-4	TRBJ1-1	CASSLAEVAEAFF	TGTGCCAGCAGCTTGGCCGAAGTCGCTGAAGCTTTCTTT
-	TRBD1	TRBV6-6	TRBJ1-2	CASRGTGNNYGYTF	TGTGCCAGCAGGGGGACAGGGAATAACTATGGCTACACCTTC
-	TRBD1	TRBV29-1	TRBJ1-2	CSVPDRWDGYTF	TGCAGCGTCCCGGACAGGTGGGATGGCTACACCTTC
-	TRBD1	TRBV2	TRBJ1-6	CASRFRGSNSPLHF	TGTGCCAGCAGATTCAGGGGGTCGAATTCACCCCTCCACTTT
-	-	TRBV9	TRBJ1-1	CASGLATNTEAFF	TGTGCCAGCGGCCTTGCGACGAACACTGAAGCTTTCTTT
-	-	TRBV27	TRBJ2-5	CASSSYRELGVTQYF	TGTGCCAGCAGTTCTTACAGGGAACTGGGGGTGACCCAGTACTTC
-	TRBD2	TRBV5-4	TRBJ2-7	CASSSREGEQYF	TGTGCCAGCAGCTCGCGGGAGGGCGAGCAGTACTTC
-	-	TRBV6-1	TRBJ1-1	CASSDARRELRAFF	TGTGCCAGCAGTGATGCCCGCAGGGAACTAAGAGCTTTCTTT
-	-	TRBV4-1	TRBJ1-5	CASSTPGGNLIDQPQHF	TGCGCCAGCAGCACCCCCGGGGGCAACCTTATAGATCAGCCCCAGCATTTT